The 8 T cell receptor beta chains given below trace back to one sample, sequenced in a study of T cells in Graves' hyperthyroidism and ophthalmopathy. Template material for amplifying TCR beta CDR3 regions consisted of RNA transcripts. The HTBI primer set served for first-round RT-PCR of the TCR CDR3. TCRdb reprocessed the multiplex PCR reads via MiXCR and lists one record per CDR3 protein. Among about 180,000 distinct CDR3 sequences listed, about a sixth were seen once. The sequenced material came from blood. These receptors were taken from a woman in her fifties or sixties with Graves' hyperthyroidism.

This clonotype was counted ten times or more. The gene calls are TRBV18 and TRBJ2-5; 9 positions match TRBD2. Germline CDR1 and CDR2: KGHSH and LQKENI. CDR3 size: 14 residues. The V segment lost 3 bases and the J segment 5 bases; nucleotides outside the gene matches: 4. For the CDR3, the DNA is TGTGCCAGCTCACCCTCTAGCGGGAAGGAGACCCAGTACTTC. It specifies CASSPSSGKETQYF.

The chain recombines TRBV4-3 with TRBJ2-7, with 9 bases matching TRBD1. The V and J ends lost 0 bases and 5 bases, in that order; junction bases with no gene match: 11. Germline lookup yields CDR1 LGHNA and CDR2 YSLEER. The CDR3 extends over 17 amino acids. CDR3: CASSQDVLTGGSNEQYF. The DNA of the CDR3 is TGCGCCAGCAGCCAAGATGTGCTGACAGGGGGTTCGAACGAGCAGTACTTC.

This clonotype appeared many times. V usage is TRBV6-5 and J usage is TRBJ2-3; either TRBD1 or TRBD2 may fit D (5 bases each). Trimming shortened V by 0 bases and J by 0 bases, and 16 bases separated the two germline ends. This CDR3 is 18 amino acids long. The germline V gene encodes CDR1 MNHEY and CDR2 SVGAGI. CDR3 sequence (DNA): TGTGCCAGCAGTTACTCATGGGGGAGCGGCTCTAGCACAGATACGCAGTATTTT. Its protein is CASSYSWGSGSSTDTQYF.

This clonotype was found many times. The chain has TRBV5-1 and TRBJ2-7; D is possibly TRBD2 (6 bases). V lost 2 bases and J lost 0, with 9 bases in between. CDR1 SGHRS and CDR2 YFSETQ come from the germline V gene. CDR3 length: 14 amino acids. The CDR3 DNA is TGCGCCAGCAGCTTCTACGGGAGCTCCTACGAGCAGTACTTC. It is translated as CASSFYGSSYEQYF.

Ten or more counts support this clonotype. The V gene is TRBV20-1, the J gene TRBJ1-1; tentative D call: TRBD1 (5 bases). Looked up from germline, CDR1 is DFQATT and CDR2 is SNEGSKA (reference sequence). V shed 6 bases and J shed 3 bases, with 14 bases lying between them. This CDR3 spans 13 amino acids. In DNA, the CDR3 is TGCAGTGCCAACAGAGGGGCTCACACTGAAGCTTTCTTT. Encoded protein: CSANRGAHTEAFF.

This clonotype was found many times. The chain is built from TRBV3-1 and TRBJ1-1; D call uncertain. This CDR3 comprises 14 residues. Per germline, CDR1 LGHDT and CDR2 YNNKEL (reference sequence). Deletions cut 4 bases from V and 1 base from J, with 10 bases between. CDR3 in amino acids: CASSRRYENTEAFF. DNA of the CDR3: TGTGCCAGCAGCCGACGGTATGAGAACACTGAAGCTTTCTTT.

This clonotype was seen ten or more times. The chain has TRBV7-2 and TRBJ2-7; D gene uncertain. The V gene's germline CDR1 is SGHTA and CDR2 FQGNSA. This CDR3 has 14 amino acids. The V and J ends lost 2 bases and 2 bases respectively, with 10 bases between them. The CDR3 loop is CASSLIRSTYEQYF. The CDR3 nucleotides are TGTGCCAGCAGCTTAATTCGTTCTACCTACGAGCAGTACTTC.

This clonotype has a count of ten or more. The V call is TRBV5-1, the J call TRBJ2-1; D unclear. Per germline, CDR1 SGHRS and CDR2 YFSETQ. The length of the CDR3 is 14 residues. V dropped 0 bases and J dropped 0 bases, with 4 bases sitting between them. CDR3 DNA: TGCGCCAGCAGCTTGGGACACTCCTACAATGAGCAGTTCTTC. Amino acid sequence: CASSLGHSYNEQFF.